This T cell receptor (beta chain) was identified in a study of T cell responses to AZD1222 COVID-19 vaccine. General study results and limits: Once two AZD1222 doses were given, Spike-specific TCR breadth and depth went up.

The CDR3 spans 15 residues. Trimming shortened V by 1 base and J by 5 bases, and 15 bases separated the two germline ends. Germline V gene lookup returns CDR1 KGHSH and CDR2 LQKENI. Generated by immunoSEQ multiplex PCR, the TCRdb table keeps only in-frame clones and is missing some. Of tens of thousands of clones detected, about four fifths appear once; the ten largest clones hold 26%. To note about this clone: Its cognate antigen is unknown.

Sequencing used peripheral blood, obtained 28 days after the second AZD1222 dose. The clonotype was recovered from an adult who received the AZD1222 COVID-19 vaccine. The rearrangement uses TRBV18 and TRBJ2-7, with unresolved D. The CDR3 region has the DNA TGTGCCAGCTCACCACTCCCCAGGAGTGGCCACGAGCAGTACTTC. Translated, it gives CASSPLPRSGHEQYF.